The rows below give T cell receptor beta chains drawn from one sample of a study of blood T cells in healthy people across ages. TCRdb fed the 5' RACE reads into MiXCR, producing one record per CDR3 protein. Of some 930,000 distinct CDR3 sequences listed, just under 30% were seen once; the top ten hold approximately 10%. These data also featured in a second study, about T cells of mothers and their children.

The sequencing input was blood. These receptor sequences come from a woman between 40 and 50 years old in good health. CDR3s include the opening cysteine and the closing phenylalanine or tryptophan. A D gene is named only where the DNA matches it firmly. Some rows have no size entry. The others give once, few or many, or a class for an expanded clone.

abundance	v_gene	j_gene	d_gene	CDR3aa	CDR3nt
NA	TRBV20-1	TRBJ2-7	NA	CSARSRTGDEQYF	TGCAGTGCTAGATCCCGGACTGGGGACGAGCAGTACTTC
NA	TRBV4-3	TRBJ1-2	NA	CASSQDRADFQGYTF	TGCGCCAGCAGCCAAGATCGGGCAGACTTTCAGGGCTACACCTTC
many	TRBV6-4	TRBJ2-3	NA	CASSDGWQGPADTQYF	TGTGCCAGCAGTGACGGTTGGCAGGGGCCCGCAGATACGCAGTATTTT
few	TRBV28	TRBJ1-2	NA	CASSLMTGATNYGYTF	TGTGCCAGCAGTTTAATGACAGGTGCTACCAACTATGGCTACACGTTC
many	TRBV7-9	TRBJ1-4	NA	CASSLGNGQTNEKLFF	TGTGCCAGCAGCTTAGGGAACGGACAGACTAATGAAAAACTGTTTTTT
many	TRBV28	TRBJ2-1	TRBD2	CASMSGGLSNEQFF	TGTGCCAGCATGAGCGGGGGTCTATCCAATGAGCAGTTCTTC
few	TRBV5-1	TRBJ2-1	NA	CASNPSTGTLEGDEQFF	TGCGCCAGCAACCCATCAACCGGGACCTTGGAGGGCGATGAGCAGTTCTTC
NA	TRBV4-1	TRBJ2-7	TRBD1	CASSPVGPGTGGYEQYF	TGCGCCAGCAGCCCGGTGGGACCCGGGACAGGGGGCTACGAGCAGTACTTC
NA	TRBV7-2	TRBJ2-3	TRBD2	CASSGTSVSTDTQYF	TGTGCCAGCAGCGGGACTAGCGTAAGCACAGATACGCAGTATTTT
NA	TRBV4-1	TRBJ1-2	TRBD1	CASSLGTGDQGIYGYTF	TGCGCCAGCAGCCTGGGGACAGGGGATCAGGGAATTTATGGCTACACCTTC
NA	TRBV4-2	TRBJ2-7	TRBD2	CASSQEGAGVSYEQYF	TGTGCCAGCAGCCAAGAGGGAGCGGGGGTCTCCTACGAGCAGTACTTC
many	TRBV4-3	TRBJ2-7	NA	CASSQEGSITGEQYF	TGCGCCAGCAGCCAAGAGGGATCGATTACGGGTGAGCAGTACTTC
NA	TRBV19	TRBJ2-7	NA	CASSITHSSYEQYF	TGTGCCAGTAGTATTACACACAGCTCCTACGAGCAGTACTTC
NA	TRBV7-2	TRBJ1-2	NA	CASSLFVGDYGYTF	TGTGCCAGCAGCTTATTTGTAGGGGACTATGGCTACACCTTC
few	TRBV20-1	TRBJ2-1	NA	CSAKQVSYNEQFF	TGCAGTGCTAAACAGGTCTCCTACAATGAGCAGTTCTTC
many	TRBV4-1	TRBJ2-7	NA	CASSQARYGEQYF	TGCGCCAGCAGCCAAGCCAGGTATGGCGAGCAGTACTTC
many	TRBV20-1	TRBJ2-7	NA	CSASRPSGQPYEQYF	TGCAGTGCTAGTAGACCCAGTGGCCAGCCCTACGAGCAGTACTTC
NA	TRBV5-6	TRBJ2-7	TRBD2	CASSLRPGLDYEQYF	TGTGCCAGCAGCTTGAGGCCGGGACTAGACTACGAGCAGTACTTC
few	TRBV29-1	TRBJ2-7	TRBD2	CSVLAGSSYNEQYF	TGCAGCGTCTTAGCGGGGAGCTCCTACAATGAGCAGTACTTC
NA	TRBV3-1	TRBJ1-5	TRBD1	CASSQAGTGGSQPQHF	TGTGCCAGCAGCCAGGCCGGGACAGGGGGCAGTCAGCCCCAGCATTTT
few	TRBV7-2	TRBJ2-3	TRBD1	CASSPRTGSGTDTQYF	TGTGCCAGCAGCCCACGGACAGGGAGTGGCACAGATACGCAGTATTTT
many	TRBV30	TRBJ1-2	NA	CAWTYPHINYGYTF	TGTGCCTGGACCTATCCCCACATTAACTATGGCTACACCTTC
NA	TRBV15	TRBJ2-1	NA	CATSREKGGANNEQFF	TGTGCCACCAGCAGGGAAAAAGGAGGGGCTAACAATGAGCAGTTCTTC
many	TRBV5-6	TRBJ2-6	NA	CASSSANGVWDLTRANVLTF	TGTGCCAGCAGCTCAGCGAATGGTGTATGGGATCTCACCCGGGCCAACGTCCTGACTTTC
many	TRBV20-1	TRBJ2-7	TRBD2	CSARDELAGTSYEQYF	TGCAGTGCTAGAGACGAACTAGCGGGGACCTCCTACGAGCAGTACTTC
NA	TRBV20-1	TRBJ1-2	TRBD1	CSAPGTGGAYGYTF	TGCAGTGCGCCGGGTACAGGGGGCGCCTATGGCTACACCTTC
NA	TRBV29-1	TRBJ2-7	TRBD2	CSVVLAGNYEQYF	TGCAGCGTTGTGCTAGCGGGAAACTACGAGCAGTACTTC
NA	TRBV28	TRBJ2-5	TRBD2	CASSLSPGGADEQCF	TGTGCCAGCAGTTTATCCCCGGGGGGGGCGGACGAGCAGTGCTTC
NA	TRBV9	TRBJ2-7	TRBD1	CASSDKPGTGGYNEQYF	TGTGCTAGCAGCGACAAACCCGGGACAGGGGGCTACAATGAGCAGTACTTC
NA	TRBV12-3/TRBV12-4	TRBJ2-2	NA	CASLRQSTGELFF	TGTGCCAGCCTTAGACAGTCCACTGGGGAGCTGTTTTTT
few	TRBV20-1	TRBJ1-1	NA	CSARDPRVGDTEAFF	TGCAGTGCTAGAGATCCCCGGGTAGGGGACACTGAAGCTTTCTTT
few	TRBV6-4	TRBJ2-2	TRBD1	CASSVGTGTAVELFF	TGTGCCAGCAGTGTCGGAACCGGGACAGCCGTGGAGCTGTTTTTT
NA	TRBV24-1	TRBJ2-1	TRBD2	CATSEPGLAGDNQRNEQFF	TGTGCCACCAGTGAACCGGGACTAGCGGGGGACAACCAGCGGAATGAGCAGTTCTTC
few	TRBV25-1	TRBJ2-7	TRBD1	CASSRPGQASYEQYF	TGTGCCAGCAGTAGACCGGGACAGGCCTCCTACGAGCAGTACTTC
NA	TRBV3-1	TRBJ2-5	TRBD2	CAGSQDPAGRNEQYF	TGTGCCGGCAGCCAAGACCCAGCGGGGAGGAATGAGCAGTACTTC
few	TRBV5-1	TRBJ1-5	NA	CASSLDGQRNQPQHF	TGCGCCAGCAGCTTGGACGGCCAGAGAAATCAGCCCCAGCATTTT
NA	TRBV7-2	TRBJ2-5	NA	CASSPRTSIQETQYF	TGTGCCAGCAGCCCCCGAACTAGTATCCAAGAGACCCAGTACTTC
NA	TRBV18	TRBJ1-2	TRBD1	CASSPRDRGNYGYTF	TGTGCCAGCTCACCACGAGACAGGGGTAACTATGGCTACACCTTC
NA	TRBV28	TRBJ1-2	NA	CASRTTDYGYTF	TGTGCCAGCAGAACGACTGATTATGGCTACACCTTC
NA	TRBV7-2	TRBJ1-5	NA	CASSLARRSNQPQHF	TGTGCCAGCAGCTTAGCCAGGCGAAGCAATCAGCCCCAGCATTTT
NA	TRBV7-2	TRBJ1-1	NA	CASSLVVRGNTEAFF	TGTGCCAGCAGCTTAGTCGTCAGGGGGAACACTGAAGCTTTCTTT
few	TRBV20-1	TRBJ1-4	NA	CSARDPGGDEKLFF	TGCAGTGCTAGAGATCCGGGAGGGGATGAAAAACTGTTTTTT
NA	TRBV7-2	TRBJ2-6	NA	CASSFFQGFGANALTF	TGTGCCAGCAGCTTTTTCCAGGGTTTTGGGGCCAACGCCCTGACTTTC
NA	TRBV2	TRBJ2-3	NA	CASSGDGDTQYF	TGTGCCAGCAGCGGGGACGGAGATACGCAGTATTTT
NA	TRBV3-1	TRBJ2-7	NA	CASSQELAPYEQYF	TGTGCCAGCAGCCAAGAGTTAGCCCCCTACGAGCAGTACTTC
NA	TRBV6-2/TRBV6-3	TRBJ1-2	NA	CASRPSPGRSTTNYGYTF	TGTGCCAGCAGGCCGTCACCGGGACGGTCAACAACTAACTATGGCTACACCTTC
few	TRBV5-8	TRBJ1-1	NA	CASSLVGARGEAFF	TGTGCCAGCAGCTTGGTGGGGGCGCGGGGTGAAGCTTTCTTT
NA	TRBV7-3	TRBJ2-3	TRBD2	CASSQGTSGAEDTQYF	TGTGCCAGCAGCCAAGGGACTAGCGGGGCTGAAGATACGCAGTATTTT
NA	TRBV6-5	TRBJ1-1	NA	CASSSWTEAFF	TGTGCCAGCAGTTCCTGGACTGAAGCTTTCTTT
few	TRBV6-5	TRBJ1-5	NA	CASSYPVPPQHF	TGTGCCAGCAGTTACCCGGTCCCGCCCCAGCATTTT
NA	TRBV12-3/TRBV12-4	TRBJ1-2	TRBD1	CASGGQGFGYTF	TGTGCCAGCGGGGGACAGGGGTTTGGCTACACCTTC
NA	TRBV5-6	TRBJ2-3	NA	CASSSPGLGPTDTQYF	TGTGCCAGCAGCTCCCCCGGGTTAGGGCCCACAGATACGCAGTATTTT
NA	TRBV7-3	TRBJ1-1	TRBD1	CASSAQGITEAFF	TGTGCCAGCAGCGCACAGGGGATCACTGAAGCTTTCTTT
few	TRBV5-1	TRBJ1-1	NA	CASSLGQPRDTEAFF	TGCGCCAGCAGCTTGGGGCAGCCTCGGGACACTGAAGCTTTCTTT
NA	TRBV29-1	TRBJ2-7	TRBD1	CSVAVVTGGNEQYF	TGCAGCGTTGCGGTTGTTACAGGGGGTAACGAGCAGTACTTC
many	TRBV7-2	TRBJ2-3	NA	CASSPRGLPVYF	TGTGCCAGCAGCCCCCGTGGGCTCCCGGTGTATTTT
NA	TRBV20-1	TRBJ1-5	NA	CSARGAVNWDQPQHF	TGCAGTGCTAGGGGGGCGGTTAATTGGGATCAGCCCCAGCATTTT
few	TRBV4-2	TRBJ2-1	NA	CASSSATLTSYNEQFF	TGTGCCAGCAGCTCCGCGACTCTAACCTCCTACAATGAGCAGTTCTTC